This record concerns one TCR beta chain sequence. What it recognizes is unknown. The source of the sample is a study of T cell repertoires in cytomegalovirus infection. The wider study: Peptides in the study included HLA-C-restricted and HLA-B-restricted CMV epitopes. Indicated by public TCR beta signatures were CMV infection and matching HLA type. Findings and caveats of the study: The response measured ex vivo was dominated by TCR beta clonotypes (HLA-C-restricted and CMV-specific).

TCRdb ran MiXCR on the reads and lists one entry per CDR3 protein. The table includes around 750,000 distinct CDR3 sequences, over 25% detected once. The germline CDR1 and CDR2 sequences are SGHTS and YDEGEE. The CDR3 spans 16 residues. V was shortened by 5 bases and J by 1 base, with 16 bases between the two germline ends. Here the sequenced sample was cultured CD8+ T cells from PBMCs, taken from culture after CMV antigen stimulation. This sequence joins TRBV5-8 and TRBJ2-4; D possibly corresponds to TRBD2 (6 bases). This receptor was identified in a human donor in good health (CMV status not recorded). Some clones in this sample may be carry-over from other donors' samples. The CDR3 loop is CASRPGPRGAKNIQYF. The CDR3 coding sequence is TGTGCCAGCAGACCGGGACCACGGGGGGCCAAAAACATTCAGTACTTC.